The 29 T cell receptor beta chains presented below share a single source sample, sequenced in a study of T cells in Graves' hyperthyroidism and ophthalmopathy. Amplification targeted TCR beta CDR3 regions from RNA transcripts. HTBI primers were used for first-round RT-PCR of the TCR CDR3. TCRdb reanalysed the multiplex PCR reads using MiXCR and keeps one entry per CDR3 protein. This sample has hundreds of thousands of distinct CDR3 sequences, with around 13% found just once. Sample: blood. The receptors were sampled from a woman aged 18-35 years with Graves' hyperthyroidism.

In this sample, this clonotype turned up a few times. The chain links TRBV7-9 to TRBJ2-1; possibly TRBD2 for D (5 bases). The CDR3 loop spans 17 amino acids. Germline V gene sequence: CDR1 SEHNR, CDR2 FQNEAQ (reference sequence). V was shortened by 5 bases and J by 2 bases, with 19 bases between the two germline ends. This CDR3 is CASSHPPRNGTYNEQFF. The DNA for the CDR3 is TGTGCCAGCAGCCACCCCCCGAGAAACGGGACCTACAATGAGCAGTTCTTC.

This clonotype appeared many times. The rearrangement uses TRBV6-1 and TRBJ2-3, with TRBD2 matching over 7 bases. The CDR3 totals 16 residues. Germline values: CDR1 MNHNS, CDR2 SASEGT. V dropped 3 bases and J dropped 2; count of bases not matched to a gene: 8. Here the CDR3 DNA reads TGTGCCAGCAGTGAGGTCGGCGGGAGTTACACAGATACGCAGTATTTT. Translating gives CASSEVGGSYTDTQYF.

The chain uses TRBV27 and TRBJ2-1; D is uncertain. Germline V gives CDR1 MNHEY, CDR2 SMNVEV (reference sequence). V was pared by 0 bases and J by 3 bases, with 12 bases between. The CDR3 extends over 16 amino acids. This CDR3 reads CASSLSIGPHYNEQFF. CDR3 bases: TGTGCCAGCAGTTTATCGATCGGCCCGCACTACAATGAGCAGTTCTTC.

This clonotype was detected only a few times. V gene TRBV5-6 combines with J gene TRBJ2-1; TRBD1 agrees at 9 bases. Germline lookup yields CDR1 SGHDT and CDR2 YYEEEE. The CDR3 loop spans 15 amino acids. The V and J ends lost 4 bases and 8 bases, in that order; junction bases with no gene match: 10. The CDR3 nucleotides are TGTGCCAGCAGCCAGGCGGGACAGGGCATCTATGAGCAGTTCTTC. Its translation is CASSQAGQGIYEQFF.

The rearrangement uses TRBV5-5 and TRBJ2-3, with TRBD1 identical over 7 bases. Germline V CDR1 and CDR2: SGHKS, YYEKEE (reference sequence). This CDR3 contains 14 residues. The V segment lost 4 bases and the J segment 5 bases; nucleotides outside the gene matches: 7. CDR3 loop: CASSIDRAIDTQYF. The DNA for the CDR3 is TGTGCCAGCAGCATCGACAGGGCGATAGATACGCAGTATTTT.

Concerning this clonotype itself: Just one base apart from a much larger clone, this may be a read error. The chain employs TRBV5-1 and TRBJ2-1, with TRBD1 identical over 12 bases. The V gene end was trimmed by 4 bases and the J gene end by 8 bases; junction bases not matched to a gene: 7. This CDR3 spans 15 amino acids. CDR1 and CDR2 from the germline V gene are SGHRS and YFSETQ. The CDR3 bases are TGCGCCAGCAGCCCCGCCGGGACAGGGGGCTATGAGCAGTTCTTC. Encoded protein: CASSPAGTGGYEQFF.

This chain uses TRBV24-1 with TRBJ2-3; 11 nucleotides match TRBD1. Germline V gene lookup returns CDR1 KGHDR and CDR2 SFDVKD. With V trimmed by 4 bases and J by 3 bases, 11 bases remained unmatched. The CDR3 loop spans 18 amino acids. The CDR3 protein is CATSDQGTGTGGTDTQYF. In DNA form, the CDR3 reads TGTGCCACCAGTGACCAGGGTACCGGGACAGGGGGAACAGATACGCAGTATTTT.

The sample holds many counts of this clonotype. The chain uses TRBV9 and TRBJ1-4; D is unresolved. This CDR3 is built from 14 residues. Deletions cut 4 bases from V and 0 bases from J, with 7 bases between. Germline lookup yields CDR1 SGDLS and CDR2 YYNGEE. DNA of the CDR3: TGTGCCAGCAGCCAGGCTGCAACTAATGAAAAACTGTTTTTT. Encoded protein: CASSQAATNEKLFF.

This clonotype has more than one count but fewer than ten. The gene calls are TRBV7-9 and TRBJ2-5; 10 bases align to TRBD1. With V trimmed by 4 bases and J by 13 bases, 12 bases remained unmatched. This CDR3 spans 14 amino acids. Germline CDR1 is SEHNR and CDR2 is FQNEAQ (reference sequence). The CDR3 loop is CASSSGTGDFSWYF. The CDR3, as DNA: TGTGCCAGCAGCTCCGGGACAGGGGACTTTAGTTGGTACTTC.

A few counts support this clonotype. The chain recombines TRBV27 with TRBJ2-3, with D perhaps matching TRBD1 (5 bases). The V end was cut by 2 bases, the J end by 5 bases, with 20 bases between. Germline V lookup: CDR1 MNHEY, CDR2 SMNVEV (reference sequence). CDR3 length: 17 amino acids. The CDR3 DNA reads TGTGCCAGCAGTTTACGAACCATGGGCCCCAGGGAAGATACGCAGTATTTT. Protein: CASSLRTMGPREDTQYF.

This clonotype was picked up many times. An end of the junction does not agree with germline; a read error may underlie this. The rearrangement joins TRBV20-1 to TRBJ2-7; 7 positions match TRBD2. Germline CDR1 and CDR2: DFQATT and SNEGSKA (reference sequence). The CDR3 spans 13 residues. CDR3 sequence (DNA): TGCAGTGCTGCTAGCGGAATATCCTACAAGCAGTACTTC. It encodes CSAASGISYKQYF.

This clonotype was seen repeatedly, ten times or more. The rearrangement links TRBV25-1 to TRBJ2-7; possibly TRBD1 for D (6 bases). Germline CDR1 MGHDK, CDR2 SYGVNS. V shed 1 base and J shed 3 bases, with 13 bases lying between them. The CDR3 loop spans 15 amino acids. The CDR3 loop is CASSESGRGIYEQYF. The CDR3 coding sequence is TGTGCCAGCAGTGAATCCGGCAGGGGAATCTACGAGCAGTACTTC.

The V gene is TRBV20-1, the J gene TRBJ2-1, with D possibly TRBD2 on 7 matching bases. V lost 1 base and J 2 bases, leaving 15 bases between the germline ends. CDR1 DFQATT and CDR2 SNEGSKA come from the germline V gene (reference sequence). The CDR3 has 16 amino acids. CDR3 sequence: CSARGGGASPYNEQFF. The CDR3 region has the DNA TGCAGTGCTAGAGGGGGGGGGGCGTCTCCCTACAATGAGCAGTTCTTC.

This clonotype was detected many times. CDR3 bases: TGTGCCAGCAGCCCCACGCGATCCCCCAGGTCCGGAAACACCATATATTTT. Translation gives CASSPTRSPRSGNTIYF. The chain has TRBV28 and TRBJ1-3; D unclear. Trimming pared 6 bases from V and 4 bases from J, leaving 22 bases between. The CDR3 covers 17 residues. In germline, CDR1 is MDHEN, CDR2 SYDVKM.

This clonotype has at least ten counts. The V and J genes are TRBV18 and TRBJ2-3; TRBD2 agrees at 7 bases. This CDR3 spans 16 amino acids. Trimming cost V 2 bases and J 0 bases; bases outside gene matches: 5. Germline-derived CDR1 and CDR2 are KGHSH and LQKENI. CDR3 DNA: TGTGCCAGCTCACCAAAGGCGGGAGCTAGCACAGATACGCAGTATTTT. Encoded protein: CASSPKAGASTDTQYF.

This clonotype has ten or more counts. The J gene is TRBJ1-5, the V gene TRBV30; 10 nucleotides align to TRBD1. The CDR3 runs to 15 residues. J lost 4 bases, V lost 3 bases, and 6 bases had no gene match. The germline CDR1 and CDR2 sequences are GTSNPN and SVGIG (reference sequence). The CDR3 nucleotides are TGTGCCTGGAGCGGGGACAGGGGCCTAAATCAGCCCCAGCATTTT. As protein: CAWSGDRGLNQPQHF.

This clonotype was seen at least ten times. The chain uses TRBV20-1 and TRBJ2-3; possible D gene TRBD2, 5 bases. Germline V CDR1 and CDR2: DFQATT, SNEGSKA (reference sequence). The V and J ends lost 2 bases and 0 bases respectively, with 9 bases between them. This CDR3 contains 14 residues. The CDR3 sequence: CSARPDSSTDTQYF. CDR3 nucleotides: TGCAGTGCTAGACCGGACTCTAGCACAGATACGCAGTATTTT.

This clonotype was seen many times. J is TRBJ2-5 and V is TRBV6-2 or TRBV6-3, with TRBD2 matching over 7 bases. The CDR3 is made up of 16 amino acids. The germline V gene has CDR1 MNHEY and CDR2 SVGEGT. V dropped 8 bases and J dropped 4; count of bases not matched to a gene: 16. DNA for the CDR3: TGTGCCAGCCAACTTGGCGGCGGGGGATTTGGAGAGACCCAGTACTTC. Translated, it gives CASQLGGGGFGETQYF.

The sample holds many counts of this clonotype. The chain uses TRBV5-1 and TRBJ2-1; 7 nucleotides match TRBD2. The J segment lost 7 bases and the V segment lost 5 bases, leaving 6 bases of the junction unmatched. The CDR3 consists of 13 residues. Germline values: CDR1 SGHRS, CDR2 YFSETQ. The CDR3 region has the DNA TGCGCCAGCAGAGCGTACGGGGGGAATGAGCAGTTCTTC. Amino acid sequence: CASRAYGGNEQFF.

Ten or more counts support this clonotype. The genes are TRBV28 and TRBJ2-1, with D unclear. This CDR3 has 12 amino acids. The germline V gene encodes CDR1 MDHEN and CDR2 SYDVKM. Trimming left V 3 bases short and J 5 bases short, with 5 bases between. CDR3 residues: CASSFQNNEQFF. The CDR3 nucleotides read TGTGCCAGCAGTTTTCAAAACAATGAGCAGTTCTTC.

This clonotype was counted ten times or more. The J gene is TRBJ1-1, the V gene TRBV20-1, with 9 bases matching TRBD1. Per the germline V gene, CDR1 is DFQATT and CDR2 is SNEGSKA (reference sequence). The CDR3 is 16 residues long. V trimming: 3 bases; J trimming: 4 bases; junction bases outside the gene matches: 12. CDR3: CSARGRGTGMSTEAFF. In DNA, the CDR3 is TGCAGTGCTAGGGGCCGCGGGACAGGGATGAGCACTGAAGCTTTCTTT.

This clonotype turned up a few times. This may be a read error: a much more frequent sequence differs by one nucleotide. The V and J genes are TRBV28 and TRBJ2-7; maybe TRBD2 (5 bases). This CDR3 has 15 amino acids. Germline CDR1 MDHEN, CDR2 SYDVKM. CDR3 in DNA: TGTGCCAGCAGTACCCCTCAACGGGAACGGAACGAGCAGTGCTTC. Encoded protein: CASSTPQRERNEQCF.

The rearrangement links TRBV7-9 to TRBJ2-3; TRBD2 agrees at 7 bases. The CDR3 is made up of 15 amino acids. With 8 bases clipped from V and 0 bases from J, the junction kept 8 bases outside the gene matches. CDR1 is SEHNR and CDR2 is FQNEAQ in the germline V gene (reference sequence). CDR3 DNA sequence: TGTGCCAGCCGAGCGCGACTAGCTAGCACAGATACGCAGTATTTT. Translating it yields CASRARLASTDTQYF. The complete variable domain, with remaining parts taken from reference TRBV7-9 and TRBJ2-3, reads DTGVSQNPRHKITKRGQNVTFRCDPISEHNRLYWYRQTLGQGPEFLTYFQNEAQLEKSRLLSDRFSAERPKGSFSTLEIQRTEQGDSAMYLCASRARLASTDTQYFGPGTRLTVL.

This clonotype was found many times. In DNA form, the CDR3 reads TGTGCCAGCAGTTTACATTTCGGGACAGGGGGCTACGAGCAGTACTTC. Translating gives CASSLHFGTGGYEQYF. This chain links TRBV27 with TRBJ2-7; 11 positions agree with TRBD1. The CDR3 is 16 amino acids. Germline CDR1 is MNHEY and CDR2 is SMNVEV (reference sequence). V shed 2 bases and J 3 bases; nucleotides not matched to a gene: 6.

This clonotype showed up many times. This chain joins TRBV20-1 and TRBJ2-3, with D hard to call. Germline CDR1 reads DFQATT; CDR2 reads SNEGSKA (reference sequence). Trimming shortened V by 6 bases and J by 1 base, and 14 bases separated the two germline ends. The CDR3 runs to 14 residues. CDR3 coding DNA: TGCAGTGCAGGCGCGGCCGGGCGCACAGATACGCAGTATTTT. Its protein product is CSAGAAGRTDTQYF.

This clonotype showed up many times. The gene calls are TRBV20-1 and TRBJ1-5; TRBD1 matches at 9 bases. CDR1 and CDR2 (germline): DFQATT, SNEGSKA (reference sequence). V lost 5 bases and J lost 6; bases outside the gene matches: 14. CDR3 length equals 16 residues. The CDR3 DNA sequence: TGCAGTGCTTCCGACAGGGGGTCCAGGTTGGGTCAGCCCCAGCATTTT. Residues: CSASDRGSRLGQPQHF.

This clonotype appeared many times. CDR3 region: CASSLEAANNSPLHF. Here the CDR3 DNA reads TGTGCCAGCAGCTTAGAGGCAGCCAATAATTCACCCCTCCACTTT. V and J are TRBV7-2 and TRBJ1-6; D uncertain. V was clipped by 1 base and J by 5 bases, with 9 bases between them. The germline V gene has CDR1 SGHTA and CDR2 FQGNSA. This CDR3 comprises 15 residues.

J is TRBJ1-4 and V is TRBV20-1; no definite D call. In germline, CDR1 is DFQATT, CDR2 SNEGSKA (reference sequence). The CDR3 runs 13 residues. Trimming left V 1 base short and J 2 bases short, with 5 bases between. The CDR3 region is CSARGATNEKLFF. DNA of the CDR3: TGCAGTGCTAGAGGGGCCACTAATGAAAAACTGTTTTTT.

This clonotype was seen many times. V is TRBV6-2 or TRBV6-3 and J is TRBJ2-1; TRBD2 agrees at 9 bases. Germline V gene data show CDR1 as MNHEY and CDR2 as SVGEGT. Trimming at V came to 1 base and at J to 9 bases, leaving 16 bases not matched to a gene. This CDR3 comprises 18 residues. The CDR3 spells CASSYYPTSGYLEGEQFF. The CDR3 coding sequence is TGTGCCAGCAGTTACTACCCGACTAGCGGATACTTAGAGGGTGAGCAGTTCTTC.